This T cell receptor (beta chain) was sequenced during a study of a mutant IDH1 vaccine in newly diagnosed glioma. Study details: Vaccination was launched 4-6 weeks after radiotherapy alone, or with temozolomide cycles. Points from the study as a whole: Immune responses induced by vaccination arose in 93.3% of the patients. Variations in leading peripheral T cell clonotypes appeared to have no connection with pseudoprogression.

Libraries were prepared by immunoSEQ multiplex PCR; TCRdb keeps only in-frame clonotypes and omits some of them. The sample records about 28,000 clones, 89% being singletons. The time point is: week 5, during vaccination. It was 300 ug of mutant IDH1 20-mer peptide that made up each vaccine dose, given with topical imiquimod. Comments on this clone: Its antigen is as yet unknown.

This CDR3 contains 16 residues. The germline V gene encodes CDR1 SEHNR and CDR2 FQNEAQ (reference sequence). V gave up 3 bases and J gave up 5 bases; unmatched junction bases: 11. The chain links TRBV7-9 to TRBJ1-1, with TRBD1 matching 8 bases. Sequenced material: PBMCs, taken from a glioma patient whose treatment included an IDH1 peptide vaccine. This clonotype originated in a man in his late teens or twenties with glioma. The CDR3 region is CASSLAGQGGRTEAFF. The CDR3 nucleotides read TGTGCCAGCAGCTTGGCAGGACAGGGTGGTAGGACTGAAGCTTTCTTT.